These 24 T cell receptor beta chains were all obtained from the same sample, sequenced in a study of cytomegalovirus exposure and HLA in healthy donors. Assay used: immunoSEQ multiplex PCR; TCRdb lists only in-frame clones, some missing. The table has about 120,000 clones, more than 75% seen once; the top ten hold approximately 2.3%. The sample taken for sequencing was PBMCs. The source is a woman aged 25 to 45 in good health and CMV-seronegative.

This clone was seen only once. This sequence joins TRBV4-1 and TRBJ1-2; 9 positions match TRBD1. V shed 4 bases, J shed 6 bases, and the junction held 6 bases outside the gene matches. The CDR3 covers 14 residues. Germline CDR1 reads MGHRA; CDR2 reads YSYEKL. The CDR3 DNA follows: TGCGCCAGCAGCCTATTGGGACAGGGAAATGGCTACACCTTC. Translation gives CASSLLGQGNGYTF.

The CDR3 loop reads CASSHRSSGGALGTDTQYF. The CDR3 coding sequence is TGTGCCAGCAGCCATCGATCTAGCGGGGGGGCCCTAGGCACAGATACGCAGTATTTT. The J gene is TRBJ2-3, the V gene TRBV2; 12 bases fit TRBD2. The germline V gene encodes CDR1 SNHLY and CDR2 FYNNEI. The CDR3 contains 19 residues. The V gene end was trimmed by 6 bases and the J gene end by 1 base; junction bases not matched to a gene: 14.

J is TRBJ2-5 and V is TRBV7-2; 9 bases align to TRBD2. V gave up 0 bases and J gave up 6 bases; unmatched junction bases: 8. This CDR3 is built from 16 residues. Per the germline V gene, CDR1 is SGHTA and CDR2 is FQGNSA. This chain's CDR3 is CASSLAPGLARKTQYF. Written as DNA, the CDR3 is TGTGCCAGCAGCTTAGCTCCGGGACTAGCCCGCAAGACCCAGTACTTC.

For the CDR3, the DNA is TGTGCCAGCAGCTTAGCGCTAAGGGGGCCGAGGGAGACCCAGTACTTC. Its protein product is CASSLALRGPRETQYF. The genes are TRBV7-8 and TRBJ2-5; 7 bases agree with TRBD1. The junction had 9 bases not matched to a gene; V was cut back by 0 bases and J by 5 bases. The CDR3 totals 16 residues. Germline V gene lookup returns CDR1 SGHVS and CDR2 FQNEAQ.

In DNA, the CDR3 is TGTGCCAGCAGCAAAGTCCTATACGAGCAGTACTTC. Its protein product is CASSKVLYEQYF. V is TRBV21-1 and J is TRBJ2-7; TRBD2, the table's D call, lacks a check against the DNA. TRBV21-1 is noted as a pseudogene. There are 12 residues in the CDR3.

V usage is TRBV15 and J usage is TRBJ2-1; 8 bases align to TRBD2. The CDR3 totals 18 residues. V gave up 1 base and J gave up 4 bases; unmatched junction bases: 12. Germline loops: CDR1 LNHNV, CDR2 YYDKDF (reference sequence). CDR3 amino acids: CATSRGGRGASPYNEQFF. DNA for the CDR3: TGTGCCACCAGCAGAGGGGGGCGGGGGGCCTCACCTTACAATGAGCAGTTCTTC.

This clone was seen a handful of times. The V gene is TRBV5-6, the J gene TRBJ1-1, with a possible D match to TRBD1 (5 bases). This CDR3 spans 16 amino acids. V lost 0 bases to trimming and J lost 2 bases, with 14 bases between them. Germline V gives CDR1 SGHDT, CDR2 YYEEEE. The CDR3: CASSLGAGGVNTEAFF. Written as DNA, the CDR3 is TGTGCCAGCAGCTTGGGGGCCGGGGGGGTTAACACTGAAGCTTTCTTT.

V usage is TRBV27 and J usage is TRBJ1-5; D is ambiguous. V was pared by 3 bases and J by 3 bases, with 6 bases between. The CDR3 runs to 13 residues. The germline CDR1 and CDR2 sequences are MNHEY and SMNVEV (reference sequence). The CDR3 protein is CASSFGINQPQHF. The CDR3, as DNA: TGTGCCAGCAGTTTCGGGATCAATCAGCCCCAGCATTTT.

The V call is TRBV7-9, the J call TRBJ2-3; maybe TRBD2 (5 bases). This CDR3 contains 16 residues. Germline V lookup: CDR1 SEHNR, CDR2 FQNEAQ (reference sequence). Trimming removed 1 base at V and 0 bases at J, with 11 bases between. The CDR3 coding sequence is TGTGCCAGCAGCTTAGGTCTAGCAGATAGCACAGATACGCAGTATTTT. Amino acids: CASSLGLADSTDTQYF. Filled out from reference TRBV7-9 and TRBJ2-3, the complete variable domain reads DTGVSQNPRHKITKRGQNVTFRCDPISEHNRLYWYRQTLGQGPEFLTYFQNEAQLEKSRLLSDRFSAERPKGSFSTLEIQRTEQGDSAMYLCASSLGLADSTDTQYFGPGTRLTVL.

This rearrangement joins TRBV15 to TRBJ1-1; 8 positions match TRBD1. With V trimmed by 3 bases and J by 10 bases, 7 bases remained unmatched. CDR3 length: 13 amino acids. Germline V gene lookup returns CDR1 LNHNV and CDR2 YYDKDF (reference sequence). In nucleotides, the CDR3 is TGTGCCACCAGCAGCAGGGGGCCAAAAGGAGCTTTCTTT. Protein sequence: CATSSRGPKGAFF.

The chain links TRBV15 to TRBJ2-3; the D gene is possibly TRBD1 (5 bases). There are 14 residues in the CDR3. Germline CDR1 and CDR2: LNHNV and YYDKDF (reference sequence). V was trimmed by 4 bases and J by 2 bases, leaving 10 bases between them. CDR3 in DNA: TGTGCCACCAGCATTCGACAGTTCACAGATACGCAGTATTTT. This codes for CATSIRQFTDTQYF.

This chain connects TRBV6-9 to TRBJ2-7; the match to TRBD2 covers 11 bases. V trimming: 6 bases; J trimming: 4 bases; junction bases outside the gene matches: 11. The CDR3 contains 16 residues. CDR1 and CDR2 (germline): MNHGY, SVAAGI. CDR3 nucleotide sequence: TGTGCCAGCAGCCAACCTCTGACTAGCGGGGATTACGAGCAGTACTTC. It specifies CASSQPLTSGDYEQYF.

This chain uses TRBV10-3 with TRBJ2-5; D is ambiguous. Germline V CDR1 and CDR2: ENHRY, SYGVKD. This CDR3 spans 14 amino acids. Trimming took 4 bases from V and 5 from J, leaving 14 bases between them. CDR3 residues: CAISGSLSRETQYF. The CDR3 coding sequence is TGTGCCATCAGTGGCTCTCTCTCCCGGGAGACCCAGTACTTC.

The gene calls are TRBV7-2 and TRBJ1-2, with TRBD1 matching 7 bases. Per germline, CDR1 SGHTA and CDR2 FQGNSA. The CDR3 length is 12 residues. Trimming took 5 bases from V and 8 from J; bases not matched to a gene: 5. Here the CDR3 reads CASSATRGGYTF. DNA for the CDR3: TGTGCCAGCAGCGCGACCAGGGGGGGCTACACCTTC.

This clone was picked up a small number of times. This rearrangement joins TRBV27 to TRBJ2-7; TRBD2 agrees at 9 bases. V was clipped by 6 bases and J by 3 bases; unmatched bases: 6. This CDR3 is built from 14 residues. The germline V gene encodes CDR1 MNHEY and CDR2 SMNVEV (reference sequence). CDR3: CASRWASGDYEQYF. The CDR3 DNA reads TGTGCCAGCAGATGGGCTAGCGGGGACTACGAGCAGTACTTC.

This chain uses TRBV9 with TRBJ2-7; 9 bases align to TRBD1. Looked up from germline, CDR1 is SGDLS and CDR2 is YYNGEE. The CDR3 length is 15 residues. V dropped 3 bases and J dropped 6; count of bases not matched to a gene: 10. CDR3 residues: CASSGTGTGTPEQYF. In DNA form, the CDR3 reads TGTGCCAGCAGCGGTACCGGGACAGGGACCCCCGAGCAGTACTTC.

The CDR3, as DNA: TGTGCCAGCAGGGTTAGCGGGGGAGGAAAGACCCAGTACTTC. Translated, it gives CASRVSGGGKTQYF. This rearrangement joins TRBV2 to TRBJ2-5; 9 bases fit TRBD2. CDR3 size: 14 residues. The V segment lost 6 bases and the J segment 6 bases; nucleotides outside the gene matches: 8. The germline V gene has CDR1 SNHLY and CDR2 FYNNEI.

The CDR3 region has the DNA TGTGCCAGCAGGTCGGCAGGATTACGTTTCGGAAACACCATATATTTT. It codes for CASRSAGLRFGNTIYF. The chain combines TRBV5-8 with TRBJ1-3; D ambiguous. Per the germline V gene, CDR1 is SGHTS and CDR2 is YDEGEE. The CDR3 length is 16 residues. The V end was cut by 5 bases, the J end by 4 bases, with 19 bases between.

The J gene is TRBJ1-2, the V gene TRBV11-2, with D possibly TRBD1 on 6 matching bases. V was shortened by 0 bases and J by 5 bases, with 13 bases between the two germline ends. The germline V gene encodes CDR1 SGHAT and CDR2 FQNNGV. This CDR3 is 15 amino acids long. CDR3 nucleotide sequence: TGTGCCAGCAGCTTAGAGGCAGGGGTTCATTATGGCTACACCTTC. Translation: CASSLEAGVHYGYTF. The whole variable domain, filled in from reference TRBV11-2 and TRBJ1-2, reads EAGVAQSPRYKIIEKRQSVAFWCNPISGHATLYWYQQILGQGPKLLIQFQNNGVVDDSQLPKDRFSAERLKGVDSTLKIQPAKLEDSAVYLCASSLEAGVHYGYTFGSGTRLTVV.

This chain joins TRBV9 and TRBJ2-3, with TRBD1 matching 8 bases. The CDR3 has 16 amino acids. With V trimmed by 3 bases and J by 3 bases, 9 bases remained unmatched. Germline CDR1 and CDR2: SGDLS and YYNGEE. The CDR3 region is CASSDYRGRITDTQYF. The CDR3 DNA follows: TGTGCCAGCAGCGACTACAGGGGGAGAATTACAGATACGCAGTATTTT. Filled out from reference TRBV9 and TRBJ2-3, the complete variable domain reads DSGVTQTPKHLITATGQRVTLRCSPRSGDLSVYWYQQSLDQGLQFLIQYYNGEERAKGNILERFSAQQFPDLHSELNLSSLELGDSALYFCASSDYRGRITDTQYFGPGTRLTVL.

This clone has more than one count but fewer than ten. The chain uses TRBV2 and TRBJ2-5, with D possibly being TRBD1 (5 bases). Germline V gene sequence: CDR1 SNHLY, CDR2 FYNNEI. The CDR3 extends over 14 amino acids. The germline V and J ends were trimmed by 7 bases and 1 base, with 13 bases remaining between them. The CDR3 nucleotides read TGTGCCAGCACGGCAACCAGGGCCCAAGAGACCCAGTACTTC. Encoded protein: CASTATRAQETQYF. The full variable domain, with the rest looked up from reference TRBV2 and TRBJ2-5, is EPEVTQTPSHQVTQMGQEVILRCVPISNHLYFYWYRQILGQKVEFLVSFYNNEISEKSEIFDDQFSVERPDGSNFTLKIRSTKLEDSAMYFCASTATRAQETQYFGPGTRLLVL.

This clone came up a few times. V is TRBV28 and J is TRBJ1-5; D ambiguous. Per germline, CDR1 MDHEN and CDR2 SYDVKM. The CDR3 has 12 amino acids. V gave up 6 bases and J gave up 9 bases, with 12 bases separating them. As DNA, the CDR3 is TGTGCCAGCAGCCTAGGCCGGGGGCCCCAGCATTTT. Translating it yields CASSLGRGPQHF.

The chain couples TRBV6-1 to TRBJ2-2; D unresolved. This CDR3 is 16 amino acids long. Germline CDR1 is MNHNS and CDR2 is SASEGT. The germline V and J ends were trimmed by 3 bases and 0 bases, with 11 bases remaining between them. This CDR3 reads CASSEFRVANTGELFF. CDR3 in DNA: TGTGCCAGCAGTGAGTTCCGAGTCGCGAACACCGGGGAGCTGTTTTTT.

V gene TRBV4-1 combines with J gene TRBJ1-2; 8 nucleotides line up with TRBD1. This CDR3 comprises 14 residues. The germline V gene encodes CDR1 MGHRA and CDR2 YSYEKL. The V segment lost 4 bases and the J segment 6 bases; nucleotides outside the gene matches: 7. The CDR3 DNA sequence: TGCGCCAGCAGCCGGGACAGGCTGAGGCATGGCTACACCTTC. It yields the protein CASSRDRLRHGYTF.